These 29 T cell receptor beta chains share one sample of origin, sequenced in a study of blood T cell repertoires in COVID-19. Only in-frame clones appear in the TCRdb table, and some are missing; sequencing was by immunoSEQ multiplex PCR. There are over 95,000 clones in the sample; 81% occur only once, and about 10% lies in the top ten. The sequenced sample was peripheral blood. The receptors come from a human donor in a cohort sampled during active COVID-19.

CDR3 sequence (DNA): TGTGCCAGCAGTTACTCGGGAGGAGAAGATGGCTACACCTTC. This encodes CASSYSGGEDGYTF. The gene calls are TRBV6-5 and TRBJ1-2; D is undetermined. Germline loops: CDR1 MNHEY, CDR2 SVGAGI. The CDR3 runs to 14 residues. V shed 0 bases and J shed 6 bases, with 11 bases lying between them.

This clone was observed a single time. This CDR3 is CASSIPWQGEQYF. Written as DNA, the CDR3 is TGTGCCAGCAGCATTCCTTGGCAGGGCGAGCAGTACTTC. The V call is TRBV7-9, the J call TRBJ2-7; D may be TRBD1 (5 bases). The germline V and J ends were trimmed by 5 bases and 6 bases, with 14 bases remaining between them. In germline, CDR1 is SEHNR, CDR2 FQNEAQ (reference sequence). The CDR3 spans 13 residues.

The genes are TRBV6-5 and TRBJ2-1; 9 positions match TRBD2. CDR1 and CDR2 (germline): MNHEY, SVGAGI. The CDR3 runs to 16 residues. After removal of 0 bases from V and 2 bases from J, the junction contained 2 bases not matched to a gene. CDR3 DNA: TGTGCCAGCAGTTACTCGTCTAGCGGGGCCTACAATGAGCAGTTCTTC. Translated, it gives CASSYSSSGAYNEQFF.

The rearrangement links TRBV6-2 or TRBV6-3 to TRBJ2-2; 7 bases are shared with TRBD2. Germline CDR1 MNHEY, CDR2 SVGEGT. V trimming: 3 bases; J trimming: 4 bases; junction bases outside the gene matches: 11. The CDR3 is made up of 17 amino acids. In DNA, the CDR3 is TGTGCCAGCAGTTATATCGGACCAGGGAGGGGCACCGGGGAGCTGTTTTTT. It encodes CASSYIGPGRGTGELFF.

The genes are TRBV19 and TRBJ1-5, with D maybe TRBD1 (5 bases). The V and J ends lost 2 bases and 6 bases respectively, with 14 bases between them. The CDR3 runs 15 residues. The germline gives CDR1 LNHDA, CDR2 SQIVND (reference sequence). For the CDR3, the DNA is TGTGCCAGTAGTATATCAGGGCTCCGCGGTCAGCCCCAGCATTTT. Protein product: CASSISGLRGQPQHF. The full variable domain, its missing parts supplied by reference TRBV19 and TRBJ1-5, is DGGITQSPKYLFRKEGQNVTLSCEQNLNHDAMYWYRQDPGQGLRLIYYSQIVNDFQKGDIAEGYSVSREKKESFPLTVTSAQKNPTAFYLCASSISGLRGQPQHFGDGTRLSIL.

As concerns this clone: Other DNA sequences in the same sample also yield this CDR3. The DNA for the CDR3 is TGCAGCGGACTAGCGGGCACAGATACGCAGTATTTT. Its protein product is CSGLAGTDTQYF. The gene calls are TRBV29-1 and TRBJ2-3; the match to TRBD2 covers 9 bases. The V and J ends lost 7 bases and 1 base, in that order; junction bases with no gene match: 0. CDR3 length equals 12 residues. Germline-derived CDR1 and CDR2 are SQVTM and ANQGSEA.

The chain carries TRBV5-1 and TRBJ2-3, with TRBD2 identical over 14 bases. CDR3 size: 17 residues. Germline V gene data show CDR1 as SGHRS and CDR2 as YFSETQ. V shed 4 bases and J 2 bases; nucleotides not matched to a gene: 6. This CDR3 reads CASSPGTSGSATDTQYF. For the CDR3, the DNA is TGCGCCAGCAGCCCCGGGACTAGCGGGAGTGCCACAGATACGCAGTATTTT.

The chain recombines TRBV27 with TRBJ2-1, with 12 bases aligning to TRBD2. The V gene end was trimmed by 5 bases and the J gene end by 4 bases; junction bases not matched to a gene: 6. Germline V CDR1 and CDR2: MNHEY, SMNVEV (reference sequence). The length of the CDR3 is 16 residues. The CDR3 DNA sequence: TGTGCCAGCAGTAGGACTAGCGGGGATTCGTACAATGAGCAGTTCTTC. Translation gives CASSRTSGDSYNEQFF.

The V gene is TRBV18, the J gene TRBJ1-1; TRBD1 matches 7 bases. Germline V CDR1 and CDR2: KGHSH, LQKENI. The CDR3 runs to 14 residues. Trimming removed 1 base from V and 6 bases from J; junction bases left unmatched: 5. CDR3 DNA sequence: TGTGCCAGCTCACCACAGGGGGCGAATGCTGAAGCTTTCTTT. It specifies CASSPQGANAEAFF.

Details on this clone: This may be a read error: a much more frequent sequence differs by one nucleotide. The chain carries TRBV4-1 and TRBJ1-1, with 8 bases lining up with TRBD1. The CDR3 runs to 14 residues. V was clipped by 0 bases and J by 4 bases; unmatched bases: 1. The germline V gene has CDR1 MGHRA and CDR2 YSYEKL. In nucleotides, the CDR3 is TGCGCCAGCAGCCAAGAGGACAGGGTCACTGAAGCTTTCTTT. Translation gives CASSQEDRVTEAFF.

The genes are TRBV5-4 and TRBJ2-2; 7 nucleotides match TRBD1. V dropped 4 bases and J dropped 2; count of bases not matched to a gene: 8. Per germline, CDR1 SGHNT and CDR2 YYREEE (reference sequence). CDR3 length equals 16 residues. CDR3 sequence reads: CASSLETGSNTGELFF. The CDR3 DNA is TGTGCCAGCAGCCTGGAGACAGGGTCTAACACCGGGGAGCTGTTTTTT.

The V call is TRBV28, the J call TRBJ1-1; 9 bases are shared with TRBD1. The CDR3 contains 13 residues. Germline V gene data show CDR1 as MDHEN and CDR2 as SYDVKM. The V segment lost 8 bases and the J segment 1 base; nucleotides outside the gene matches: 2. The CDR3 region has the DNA TGTGCCAGCTTGACAGGGGGGAACACTGAAGCTTTCTTT. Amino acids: CASLTGGNTEAFF. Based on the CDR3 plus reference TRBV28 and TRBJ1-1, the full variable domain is DVKVTQSSRYLVKRTGEKVFLECVQDMDHENMFWYRQDPGLGLRLIYFSYDVKMKEKGDIPEGYSVSREKKERFSLILESASTNQTSMYLCASLTGGNTEAFFGQGTRLTVV.

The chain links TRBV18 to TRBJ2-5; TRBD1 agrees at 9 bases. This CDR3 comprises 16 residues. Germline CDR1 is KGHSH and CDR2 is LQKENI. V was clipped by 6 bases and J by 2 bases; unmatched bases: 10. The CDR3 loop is CASSSRMGQGQETQYF. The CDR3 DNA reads TGTGCCAGCTCCTCCCGGATGGGACAGGGACAAGAGACCCAGTACTTC.

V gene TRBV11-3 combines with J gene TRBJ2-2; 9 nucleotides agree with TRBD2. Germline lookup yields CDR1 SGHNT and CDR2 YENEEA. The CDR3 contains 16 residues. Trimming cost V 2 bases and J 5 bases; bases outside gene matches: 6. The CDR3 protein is CASSLSGTSRTGELFF. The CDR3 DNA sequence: TGTGCCAGCAGCTTATCCGGGACTAGCCGGACCGGGGAGCTGTTTTTT.

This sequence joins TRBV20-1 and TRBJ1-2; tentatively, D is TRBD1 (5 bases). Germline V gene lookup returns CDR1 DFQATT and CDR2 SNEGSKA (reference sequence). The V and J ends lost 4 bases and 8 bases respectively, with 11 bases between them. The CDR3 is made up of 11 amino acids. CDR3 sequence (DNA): TGCAGTGCTAATCAACCAGGGGGCTACACCTTC. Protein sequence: CSANQPGGYTF.

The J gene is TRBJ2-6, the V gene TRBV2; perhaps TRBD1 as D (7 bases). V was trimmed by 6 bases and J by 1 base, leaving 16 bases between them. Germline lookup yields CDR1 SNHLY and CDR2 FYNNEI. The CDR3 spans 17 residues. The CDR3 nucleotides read TGTGCCAGCAGAAAGCAGGGGGGAGTTTCTGGGGCCAACGTCCTGACTTTC. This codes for CASRKQGGVSGANVLTF.

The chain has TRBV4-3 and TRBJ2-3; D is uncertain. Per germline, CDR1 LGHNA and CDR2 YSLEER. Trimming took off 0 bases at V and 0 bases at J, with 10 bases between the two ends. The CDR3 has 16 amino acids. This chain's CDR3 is CASSQDLAASTDTQYF. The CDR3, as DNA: TGCGCCAGCAGCCAAGATCTGGCGGCTAGCACAGATACGCAGTATTTT.

The CDR3 sequence is CASRSEPSSYEQYF. The CDR3, as DNA: TGTGCCAGCAGGTCTGAGCCAAGCTCCTACGAGCAGTACTTC. The chain is built from TRBV7-3 and TRBJ2-7; D is ambiguous. Between the trimmed V and J ends, which lost 6 bases and 0 bases, there was a span of 12 bases. Germline-derived CDR1 and CDR2 are SGHTA and FQGTGA. The CDR3 contains 14 residues.

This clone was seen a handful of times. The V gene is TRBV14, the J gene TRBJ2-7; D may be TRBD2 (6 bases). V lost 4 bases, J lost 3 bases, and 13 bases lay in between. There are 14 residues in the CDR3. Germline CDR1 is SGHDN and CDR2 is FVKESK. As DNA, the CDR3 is TGTGCCAGCAGCCTGGGACGCGGGATCTACGAGCAGTACTTC. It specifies CASSLGRGIYEQYF. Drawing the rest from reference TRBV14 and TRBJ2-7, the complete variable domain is EAGVTQFPSHSVIEKGQTVTLRCDPISGHDNLYWYRRVMGKEIKFLLHFVKESKQDESGMPNNRFLAERTGGTYSTLKVQPAELEDSGVYFCASSLGRGIYEQYFGPGTRLTVT.

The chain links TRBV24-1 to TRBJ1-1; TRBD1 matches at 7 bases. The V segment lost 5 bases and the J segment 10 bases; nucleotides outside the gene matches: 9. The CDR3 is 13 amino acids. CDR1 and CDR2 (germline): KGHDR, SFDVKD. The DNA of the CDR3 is TGTGCCACCAGTGCCGGGACAGTGGATAGAGCTTTCTTT. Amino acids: CATSAGTVDRAFF.

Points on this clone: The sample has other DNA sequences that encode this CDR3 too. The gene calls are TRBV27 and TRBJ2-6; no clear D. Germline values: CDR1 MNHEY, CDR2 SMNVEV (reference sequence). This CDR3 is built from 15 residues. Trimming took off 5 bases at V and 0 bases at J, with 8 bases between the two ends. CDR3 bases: TGTGCCAGCAGTCCCAGAAACTCTGGGGCCAACGTCCTGACTTTC. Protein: CASSPRNSGANVLTF.

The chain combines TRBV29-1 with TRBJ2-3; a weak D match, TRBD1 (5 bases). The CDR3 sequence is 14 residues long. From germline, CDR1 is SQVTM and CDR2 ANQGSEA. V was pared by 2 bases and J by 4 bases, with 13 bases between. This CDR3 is CSVEQYQGADTQYF. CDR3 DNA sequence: TGCAGCGTTGAACAGTACCAGGGCGCAGATACGCAGTATTTT.

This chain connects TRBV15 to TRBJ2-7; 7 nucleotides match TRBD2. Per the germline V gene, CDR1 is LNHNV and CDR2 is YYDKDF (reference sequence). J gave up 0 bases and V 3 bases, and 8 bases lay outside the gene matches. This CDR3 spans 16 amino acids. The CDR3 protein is CATSRGLGGSSYEQYF. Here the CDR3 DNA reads TGTGCCACCAGCAGGGGGCTGGGGGGGAGCTCCTACGAGCAGTACTTC.

The CDR3 DNA is TGTGCCAGTAGTCCCTTCGGAGGGTACGAGCAGTACTTC. This translates into CASSPFGGYEQYF. V and J are TRBV19 and TRBJ2-7; a possible D gene is TRBD2 (6 bases). V lost 5 bases, J lost 4 bases, and 12 bases lay in between. The CDR3 is made up of 13 amino acids. Germline assignment: CDR1 LNHDA and CDR2 SQIVND (reference sequence).

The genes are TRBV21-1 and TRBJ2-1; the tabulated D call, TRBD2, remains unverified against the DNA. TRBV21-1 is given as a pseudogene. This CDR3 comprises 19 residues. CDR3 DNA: TGTGCCAGCAGCAAAGGGAGGACACAAAACGGGAGCTCCTACAATGAGCAGTTCTTC. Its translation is CASSKGRTQNGSSYNEQFF.

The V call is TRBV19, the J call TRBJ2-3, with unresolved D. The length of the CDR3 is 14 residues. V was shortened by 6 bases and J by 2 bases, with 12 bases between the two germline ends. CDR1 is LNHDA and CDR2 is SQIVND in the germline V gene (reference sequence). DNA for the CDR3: TGTGCCAGTAGAAACCCCGGTAACACAGATACGCAGTATTTT. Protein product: CASRNPGNTDTQYF. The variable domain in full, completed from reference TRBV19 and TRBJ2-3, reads DGGITQSPKYLFRKEGQNVTLSCEQNLNHDAMYWYRQDPGQGLRLIYYSQIVNDFQKGDIAEGYSVSREKKESFPLTVTSAQKNPTAFYLCASRNPGNTDTQYFGPGTRLTVL.

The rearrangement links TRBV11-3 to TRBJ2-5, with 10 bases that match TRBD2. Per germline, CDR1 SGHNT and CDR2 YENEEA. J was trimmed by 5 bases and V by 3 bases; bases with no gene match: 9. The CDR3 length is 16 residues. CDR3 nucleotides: TGTGCCAGCAGCTTGGTGGGGACTAGCGTTTCGGAGACCCAGTACTTC. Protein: CASSLVGTSVSETQYF.

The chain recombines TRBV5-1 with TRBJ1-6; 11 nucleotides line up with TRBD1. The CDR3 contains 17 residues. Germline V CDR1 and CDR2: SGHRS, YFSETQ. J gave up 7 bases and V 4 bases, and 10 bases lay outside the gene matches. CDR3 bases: TGCGCCAGCAGCCCAGGACAGGGGGCAATGAGGAATTCACCCCTCCACTTT. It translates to CASSPGQGAMRNSPLHF.

Written as DNA, the CDR3 is TGTGCCAGCAGTACCACTATGCTCTACACCTTC. Protein sequence: CASSTTMLYTF. The V gene is TRBV5-6, the J gene TRBJ1-2; D unclear. CDR1 and CDR2 from the germline V gene are SGHDT and YYEEEE. Between the trimmed V and J ends, which lost 5 bases and 10 bases, there was a span of 12 bases. The CDR3 runs to 11 residues.